Below are 18 T cell receptor beta chains sequenced from a single sample in a study of CD8+ T cells in alopecia areata. Treatment described: oral pan-JAK inhibitor, 5-10 mg twice daily. cDNA prepared by RNA extraction and subsequent reverse transcription served as the template for sequencing. TCRdb's table, derived via immunoSEQ multiplex PCR, lists solely in-frame clones and lacks some. The table lists about 190,000 clones, approximately 57% of them singletons. The source was CD4+ T cells sorted from blood, collected at week 24, from a patient treated with tofacitinib. The receptors here all came from a human donor with alopecia areata.

The V call is TRBV30, the J call TRBJ1-4; D perhaps matches TRBD1 (5 bases). Germline-derived CDR1 and CDR2 are GTSNPN and SVGIG (reference sequence). This CDR3 is built from 14 residues. V lost 0 bases, J lost 8 bases, and 13 bases lay in between. CDR3 sequence: CAWSVKGLWEKLFF. The CDR3 DNA follows: TGTGCCTGGAGTGTCAAGGGGTTATGGGAAAAACTGTTTTTT.

The chain recombines TRBV7-8 with TRBJ2-5; D is unclear. The germline V gene has CDR1 SGHVS and CDR2 FQNEAQ. CDR3 length equals 15 residues. V shed 5 bases and J shed 1 base, with 14 bases lying between them. CDR3 residues: CASSTGNGFQETQYF. CDR3 in DNA: TGTGCCAGCAGCACGGGTAACGGGTTCCAAGAGACCCAGTACTTC.

This clone was recorded a few times. V gene TRBV27 combines with J gene TRBJ2-7; D possibly corresponds to TRBD1 (6 bases). Deletions cut 6 bases from V and 0 bases from J, with 9 bases between. Germline lookup yields CDR1 MNHEY and CDR2 SMNVEV (reference sequence). The CDR3 loop spans 13 amino acids. CDR3 protein: CASRGAGSYEQYF. CDR3 bases: TGTGCCAGCAGGGGGGCGGGCTCCTACGAGCAGTACTTC.

The chain combines TRBV7-3 with TRBJ2-3; D uncertain. The CDR3 sequence is 14 residues long. Germline CDR1 and CDR2: SGHTA and FQGTGA. V lost 5 bases and J 2 bases, leaving 11 bases between the germline ends. CDR3 DNA: TGTGCCAGCAGCGCGGATAGTTCCACAGATACGCAGTATTTT. This encodes CASSADSSTDTQYF.

The chain has TRBV5-6 and TRBJ2-2, with D possibly being TRBD1 (5 bases). CDR3 size: 17 residues. The V end was cut by 0 bases, the J end by 2 bases, with 14 bases between. Germline CDR1 and CDR2: SGHDT and YYEEEE. The CDR3, as DNA: TGTGCCAGCAGCTTGGGGATCCAGGGCCTCAACACCGGGGAGCTGTTTTTT. Residues: CASSLGIQGLNTGELFF.

This clone was detected a few times. The rearrangement uses TRBV15 and TRBJ2-4; 9 bases fit TRBD2. CDR1 and CDR2 (germline): LNHNV, YYDKDF (reference sequence). V dropped 4 bases and J dropped 3; count of bases not matched to a gene: 7. This CDR3 contains 16 residues. The CDR3 spells CATSILAGAGKNIQYF. The CDR3 DNA follows: TGTGCCACCAGCATCTTAGCGGGGGCCGGCAAAAACATTCAGTACTTC. Full variable domain (outside the CDR3, taken from reference TRBV15 and TRBJ2-4): DAMVIQNPRYQVTQFGKPVTLSCSQTLNHNVMYWYQQKSSQAPKLLFHYYDKDFNNEADTPDNFQSRRPNTSFCFLDIRSPGLGDTAMYLCATSILAGAGKNIQYFGAGTRLSVL.

This clone was counted between two and nine times. V and J are TRBV29-1 and TRBJ2-3, with D possibly TRBD2 on 5 matching bases. The CDR3 spans 15 residues. Trimming pared 6 bases from V and 0 bases from J, leaving 16 bases between. The germline CDR1 and CDR2 sequences are SQVTM and ANQGSEA. CDR3: CSVLGRGVSTDTQYF. CDR3 sequence (DNA): TGCAGCGTCCTCGGCCGGGGAGTGAGCACAGATACGCAGTATTTT.

The chain has TRBV29-1 and TRBJ2-5; 7 bases map to TRBD2. This CDR3 comprises 13 residues. Germline loops: CDR1 SQVTM, CDR2 ANQGSEA. J was trimmed by 5 bases and V by 3 bases; bases with no gene match: 6. The CDR3 loop is CSVDRGGLETQYF. CDR3 sequence (DNA): TGCAGCGTTGATCGCGGGGGTTTGGAGACCCAGTACTTC.

The chain links TRBV7-2 to TRBJ2-3; 8 bases line up with TRBD2. The junction had 7 bases not matched to a gene; V was cut back by 5 bases and J by 0 bases. The CDR3 runs 16 residues. From germline, CDR1 is SGHTA and CDR2 FQGNSA. The CDR3 loop reads CASSDWRGVSTDTQYF. The CDR3 DNA is TGTGCCAGCAGCGATTGGCGGGGGGTTAGCACAGATACGCAGTATTTT.

The DNA for the CDR3 is TGTGCCAGCAGCCTGGGCAGTAACGAGCAGTACTTC. The encoded protein is CASSLGSNEQYF. J is TRBJ2-7 and V is TRBV11-2, with D hard to call. V lost 5 bases, J lost 5 bases, and 10 bases lay in between. The CDR3 spans 12 residues. Germline assignment: CDR1 SGHAT and CDR2 FQNNGV.

This chain uses TRBV29-1 with TRBJ2-5; possible D gene TRBD2, 5 bases. CDR3 length equals 14 residues. In germline, CDR1 is SQVTM, CDR2 ANQGSEA. V was shortened by 4 bases and J by 1 base, with 13 bases between the two germline ends. CDR3 sequence reads: CSVAQRPIQETQYF. As DNA, the CDR3 is TGCAGCGTTGCCCAGCGGCCTATCCAAGAGACCCAGTACTTC.

The V call is TRBV5-1, the J call TRBJ2-3; 9 bases align to TRBD2. The CDR3 loop spans 16 amino acids. V trimming: 2 bases; J trimming: 4 bases; junction bases outside the gene matches: 8. Germline CDR1 and CDR2: SGHRS and YFSETQ. The CDR3 loop reads CASSFFQAGGPDTQYF. In DNA form, the CDR3 reads TGCGCCAGCAGCTTTTTCCAAGCGGGGGGCCCAGATACGCAGTATTTT.

This chain joins TRBV29-1 and TRBJ2-5; D may be TRBD1 (6 bases). Germline CDR1 is SQVTM and CDR2 is ANQGSEA. The germline V and J ends were trimmed by 4 bases and 4 bases, with 10 bases remaining between them. The CDR3 is made up of 12 amino acids. In nucleotides, the CDR3 is TGCAGCGTTGGGGGGCGGCGAGAGACCCAGTACTTC. It codes for CSVGGRRETQYF.

The CDR3 bases are TGTGCCAGCAGTTTTGGCGGGGGCACAGATACGCAGTATTTT. This gives the protein CASSFGGGTDTQYF. J is TRBJ2-3 and V is TRBV27; possibly TRBD2 for D (6 bases). The V gene lost 3 bases and the J gene lost 1 base, with 8 bases spanning the gap. From germline, CDR1 is MNHEY and CDR2 SMNVEV (reference sequence). The CDR3 spans 14 residues.

The CDR3 DNA follows: TGTGCCAGCAGCTTAGGCCTTCTCAGTAGCGGGGGCGAGCAGTACTTC. This translates into CASSLGLLSSGGEQYF. The chain recombines TRBV13 with TRBJ2-7; TRBD2 agrees at 9 bases. The germline V gene encodes CDR1 PRHDT and CDR2 FYEKMQ (reference sequence). The CDR3 is made up of 16 amino acids. V lost 0 bases, J lost 6 bases, and 9 bases stayed unmatched. The full variable domain, its missing parts supplied by reference TRBV13 and TRBJ2-7, is AAGVIQSPRHLIKEKRETATLKCYPIPRHDTVYWYQQGPGQDPQFLISFYEKMQSDKGSIPDRFSAQQFSDYHSELNMSSLELGDSALYFCASSLGLLSSGGEQYFGPGTRLTVT.

This chain joins TRBV9 and TRBJ1-4, with D tentatively TRBD1 (5 bases). V lost 3 bases and J 4 bases, leaving 16 bases between the germline ends. Germline CDR1 reads SGDLS; CDR2 reads YYNGEE. This CDR3 is built from 16 residues. CDR3 DNA sequence: TGTGCCAGCAGCGCTTCTCCCGGGGCAGTTAATGAAAAACTGTTTTTT. This sequence encodes CASSASPGAVNEKLFF.

The chain couples TRBV30 to TRBJ1-5, with TRBD1 matching 7 bases. With 0 bases clipped from V and 6 bases from J, the junction kept 5 bases outside the gene matches. This CDR3 is 14 amino acids long. Germline CDR1 is GTSNPN and CDR2 is SVGIG (reference sequence). CDR3 region: CAWSVQGGSQPQHF. DNA of the CDR3: TGTGCCTGGAGTGTTCAGGGGGGCAGTCAGCCCCAGCATTTT.

This clone was detected a few times. The chain recombines TRBV15 with TRBJ1-1; D remains unclear. Trimming took off 3 bases at V and 10 bases at J, with 12 bases between the two ends. CDR1 is LNHNV, CDR2 YYDKDF, per germline (reference sequence). The CDR3 extends over 12 amino acids. CDR3 sequence (DNA): TGTGCCACCAGCAGTATAAACAAGGGAGCTTTCTTT. Protein: CATSSINKGAFF.